The 3 T cell receptor beta chains below all came from one sample that was sequenced in a study of vaccination effects on CD4 cells after COVID-19. Viral peptide pool expansion of antigen-specific CD4+ T cells preceded sequencing in the ViraFEST assay. On roughly day 9 of culture, CD4+ T cells were separated out. Nucleocapsid antibodies were negative in the vaccine recipients, who had never had SARS-CoV-2 infection. These receptors have no identified antigens. The method was immunoSEQ multiplex PCR; TCRdb's version includes in-frame clones alone and lacks a portion of them. The data show about 25,000 clones, around three quarters seen once. Sample: CD4+ T cells from PBMCs cultured with HCoV-NL63 spike peptides, taken before COVID-19 vaccination. The receptor source for this set is a human donor who received a COVID-19 vaccine.

CDR3 sequence reads: CASAGTGNSPLHF. In nucleotides, the CDR3 is TGTGCCAGCGCCGGGACAGGGAATTCACCCCTCCACTTT. The chain carries TRBV10-3 and TRBJ1-6; 9 nucleotides agree with TRBD1. Trimming at V came to 10 bases and at J to 7 bases, leaving 5 bases not matched to a gene. This CDR3 has 13 residues. Germline CDR1 and CDR2: ENHRY and SYGVKD.

This clone occurred once. V usage is TRBV7-2 and J usage is TRBJ2-5; D is possibly TRBD1 or TRBD2 (5 bases each). Germline V lookup: CDR1 SGHTA, CDR2 FQGNSA. Trimming stripped 6 bases from V and 0 bases from J, with 20 bases between. The CDR3 is 17 residues long. The CDR3 here is CASRTRDVGEYQETQYF. In DNA, the CDR3 is TGTGCCAGCAGAACGAGGGATGTAGGGGAGTACCAAGAGACCCAGTACTTC.

The rearrangement joins TRBV24-1 to TRBJ2-3, with D unclear. The CDR3 covers 14 residues. The germline V gene encodes CDR1 KGHDR and CDR2 SFDVKD. The germline V and J ends were trimmed by 3 bases and 1 base, with 7 bases remaining between them. CDR3 bases: TGTGCCACCAGTGATAGACTTGGCACAGATACGCAGTATTTT. Its protein product is CATSDRLGTDTQYF.